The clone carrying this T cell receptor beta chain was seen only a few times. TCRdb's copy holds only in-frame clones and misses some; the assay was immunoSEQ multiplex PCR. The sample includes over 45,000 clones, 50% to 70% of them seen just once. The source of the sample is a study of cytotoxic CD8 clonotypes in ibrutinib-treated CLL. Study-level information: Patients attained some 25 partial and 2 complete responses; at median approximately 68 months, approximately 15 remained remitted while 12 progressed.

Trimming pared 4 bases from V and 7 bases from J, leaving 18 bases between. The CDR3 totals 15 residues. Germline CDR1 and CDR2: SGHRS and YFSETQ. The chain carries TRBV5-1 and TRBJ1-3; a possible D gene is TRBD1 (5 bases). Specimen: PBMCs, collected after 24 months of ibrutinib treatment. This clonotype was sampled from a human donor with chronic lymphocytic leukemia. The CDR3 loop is CASSAEGRLLNTIYF. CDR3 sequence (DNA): TGCGCCAGCAGCGCGGAGGGGCGCCTCCTGAACACCATATATTTT. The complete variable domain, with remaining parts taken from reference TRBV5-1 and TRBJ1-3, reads KAGVTQTPRYLIKTRGQQVTLSCSPISGHRSVSWYQQTPGQGLQFLFEYFSETQRNKGNFPGRFSGRQFSNSRSEMNVSTLELGDSALYLCASSAEGRLLNTIYFGEGSWLTVV.